The rows below give T cell receptor beta chains drawn from one sample of a study of blood T cell repertoires in COVID-19. Using immunoSEQ multiplex PCR, the repertoire was profiled, and TCRdb retains in-frame clones only, with some absent. The table includes about 27,000 clones, 83% detected once. The sequencing sample was made of peripheral blood. The receptor source for this set is a man aged 65 to 85 with active COVID-19. CDR3s leave out the opening cysteine and the closing phenylalanine or tryptophan. Each record gives: J gene, V gene, CDR3 protein.

j_call: TRBJ2-1; v_call: TRBV7-2; cdr3_aa: ASSLTYASGRASNEQF
j_call: TRBJ2-3; v_call: TRBV7-9; cdr3_aa: ASSLAGARTDTQY
j_call: TRBJ1-2; v_call: TRBV5-1; cdr3_aa: ASGQALNYGYT
j_call: TRBJ1-3; v_call: TRBV11-2; cdr3_aa: ASSLRHSGNTIY
j_call: TRBJ2-1; v_call: TRBV7-9; cdr3_aa: ASSQAGNEQF
j_call: TRBJ1-1; v_call: TRBV6-6; cdr3_aa: ASSYAGEGTEAF
j_call: TRBJ2-2; v_call: TRBV5-1; cdr3_aa: ASSTRDGGNTGELF
j_call: TRBJ2-4; v_call: TRBV19; cdr3_aa: ASINRGSENIQY
j_call: TRBJ1-2; v_call: TRBV5-4; cdr3_aa: ASSFSENYGYT
j_call: TRBJ2-3; v_call: TRBV18; cdr3_aa: ASSPGIGSSTDTQY
j_call: TRBJ1-4; v_call: TRBV18; cdr3_aa: ASSPNRGNEKLF
j_call: TRBJ1-1; v_call: TRBV5-1; cdr3_aa: ASSLVGRVGMNTEAF
j_call: TRBJ2-7; v_call: TRBV11-1; cdr3_aa: ASSPRLAGPYEQY
j_call: TRBJ2-3; v_call: TRBV18; cdr3_aa: ASSPSNGGGGTDTQY
j_call: TRBJ1-2; v_call: TRBV25-1; cdr3_aa: ASSGIPRQGYT
j_call: TRBJ1-1; v_call: TRBV5-6; cdr3_aa: ASSFGQVAF
j_call: TRBJ1-2; v_call: TRBV28; cdr3_aa: ASSLLRDYGYT
j_call: TRBJ2-3; v_call: TRBV7-9; cdr3_aa: ASSFTGDVTADTQY
j_call: TRBJ2-2; v_call: TRBV4-1; cdr3_aa: ASSQYGELF
j_call: TRBJ1-6; v_call: TRBV12-3/TRBV12-4; cdr3_aa: ASTFEPPLH
j_call: TRBJ2-5; v_call: TRBV5-4; cdr3_aa: FATKTQY
j_call: TRBJ2-2; v_call: TRBV5-5; cdr3_aa: ASSSRGGGSNTGELF
j_call: TRBJ2-7; v_call: TRBV11-2; cdr3_aa: ASSPTSGKIEQY
j_call: TRBJ1-6; v_call: TRBV2; cdr3_aa: ASRRSSYNSPLH
j_call: TRBJ1-5; v_call: TRBV19; cdr3_aa: ATIPQGDRNQPQH
j_call: TRBJ1-2; v_call: TRBV5-1; cdr3_aa: ASSLDGGINYGYT
j_call: TRBJ2-1; v_call: TRBV29-1; cdr3_aa: SVLFAGNEQF
j_call: TRBJ2-3; v_call: TRBV3-1/TRBV3-2; cdr3_aa: ASSQGRNSDTQY
j_call: TRBJ2-3; v_call: TRBV23-1; cdr3_aa: ARPETGPGNTDTQY
j_call: TRBJ1-1; v_call: TRBV11-3; cdr3_aa: ASSPGGGGIMNTEAF
j_call: TRBJ1-6; v_call: TRBV30; cdr3_aa: AWSVGQGASPLH
j_call: TRBJ2-3; v_call: TRBV19; cdr3_aa: ASSKRGQRTSGGALGDTQY
j_call: TRBJ2-2; v_call: TRBV27; cdr3_aa: ASTLGLAGVGTGELF
j_call: TRBJ2-5; v_call: TRBV2; cdr3_aa: ASTSTTGQETQY
j_call: TRBJ1-1; v_call: TRBV2; cdr3_aa: ASTKSGGTEAF
j_call: TRBJ2-1; v_call: TRBV25-1; cdr3_aa: ASSEPSGRAGNEQF
j_call: TRBJ2-5; v_call: TRBV18; cdr3_aa: ASSPGGPGTQY
j_call: TRBJ2-2; v_call: TRBV18; cdr3_aa: ASSPSQRDTGELF
j_call: TRBJ2-7; v_call: TRBV13; cdr3_aa: ASSLVGNQAGTDYEQY
j_call: TRBJ1-1; v_call: TRBV5-1; cdr3_aa: ASSLQGASETEAF
j_call: TRBJ2-1; v_call: TRBV1; cdr3_aa: TSSQSGEQF
j_call: TRBJ1-4; v_call: TRBV10-3; cdr3_aa: AISEGAGPQSKLF
j_call: TRBJ1-4; v_call: TRBV28; cdr3_aa: ASSPSGGTREKLF
j_call: TRBJ2-3; v_call: TRBV3-1/TRBV3-2; cdr3_aa: ASSQEWGADTQY
j_call: TRBJ1-4; v_call: TRBV5-1; cdr3_aa: ASRKGGANEKLF
j_call: TRBJ1-5; v_call: TRBV4-1; cdr3_aa: ASSQGQANQPQH
j_call: TRBJ2-1; v_call: TRBV7-3; cdr3_aa: ASSFAGGFDNEQF
j_call: TRBJ2-7; v_call: TRBV6-1; cdr3_aa: ASSETGYEQY
j_call: TRBJ2-7; v_call: TRBV6-1; cdr3_aa: ASSEARPGEQY
j_call: TRBJ2-7; v_call: TRBV7-8; cdr3_aa: ASSSQQTYEQY
j_call: TRBJ2-7; v_call: TRBV14; cdr3_aa: ASSPLAGSSYEQY
j_call: TRBJ1-1; v_call: TRBV28; cdr3_aa: ASSLEFLVNTEAF
j_call: TRBJ2-5; v_call: TRBV28; cdr3_aa: ASSLPGTSGWGEGEETQY